Here is one TCR beta chain with its context. No antigen is known for it. Assay used: immunoSEQ multiplex PCR; TCRdb lists only in-frame clones, some missing. The repertoire holds around 100,000 clones, with 65% to 80% as singletons. This CDR3 has 15 amino acids. J was trimmed by 2 bases and V by 6 bases; bases with no gene match: 3. CDR1 and CDR2 from the germline V gene are MDHEN and SYDVKM. Mismatch repair deficiency was confirmed in all patients, by PCR or immunohistochemistry. TCRs were sequenced from a few patients responding to pembrolizumab. This entry is derived from a study of PD-1 blockade in mismatch repair-deficient tumors. The wider study: Patients had about eleven mismatch repair-deficient cancer types and were previously treated and progressing. Study observations and caveats: Tumor-resident clones, often absent from pretreatment blood, expanded after pembrolizumab and then contracted.

This clonotype was sampled from an adult with mismatch repair-deficient cancer. The chain combines TRBV28 with TRBJ2-3, with 12 bases lining up with TRBD2. This specimen was peripheral blood, taken roughly 13 months after starting pembrolizumab. CDR3 sequence (DNA): TGTGCCAGCAGCCGGACTAGCGGGGTCACAGATACGCAGTATTTT. It codes for CASSRTSGVTDTQYF.